These 4 T cell receptor beta chains were sequenced from one sample in a study of CD8 T cells in ankylosing spondylitis. TCRdb re-analysed the 5' RACE reads in MiXCR, keeping a single row per CDR3 protein. The data show approximately 250,000 distinct CDR3 sequences, with 8% to 11% seen just once and around 3% held by the top ten. Sequenced input: blood, either unsorted or a sorted T cell fraction (not recorded which). The receptors were sampled from a male donor with ankylosing spondylitis or in good health (not recorded which).

This clonotype was picked up many times. V and J are TRBV12-3 or TRBV12-4 and TRBJ2-5, with 10 bases lining up with TRBD2. The CDR3 consists of 17 residues. After removal of 2 bases from V and 3 bases from J, the junction contained 9 bases not matched to a gene. The CDR3 protein is CASSLRTSGDLEETQYF. CDR3 sequence (DNA): TGTGCCAGCAGTTTAAGAACTAGCGGGGACTTAGAAGAGACCCAGTACTTC.

This clonotype was recorded at least ten times. This chain links TRBV7-9 with TRBJ2-1, with 7 positions matching TRBD2. Germline V gene sequence: CDR1 SEHNR, CDR2 FQNEAQ (reference sequence). Trimming at V came to 6 bases and at J to 5 bases, leaving 7 bases not matched to a gene. CDR3 length: 14 residues. CDR3 loop: CASRGDYRNNEQFF. The CDR3 bases are TGTGCCAGCAGGGGGGACTACCGAAACAATGAGCAGTTCTTC. The whole variable domain, filled in from reference TRBV7-9 and TRBJ2-1, reads DTGVSQNPRHKITKRGQNVTFRCDPISEHNRLYWYRQTLGQGPEFLTYFQNEAQLEKSRLLSDRFSAERPKGSFSTLEIQRTEQGDSAMYLCASRGDYRNNEQFFGPGTRLTVL.

The chain has TRBV4-2 and TRBJ2-2; possibly TRBD2 for D (6 bases). Per the germline V gene, CDR1 is LGHNA and CDR2 is YNFKEQ. The V and J ends lost 0 bases and 7 bases respectively, with 9 bases between them. The CDR3 is 14 amino acids. The CDR3 DNA reads TGTGCCAGCAGCCAAGAAGGGGACTTCGGGGAGCTGTTTTTT. Encoded protein: CASSQEGDFGELFF.

Note on this clonotype: Mismatch with germline at one junction end may stem from a read error. V and J are TRBV12-3 or TRBV12-4 and TRBJ2-7, with D possibly matching TRBD1 (6 bases). The CDR3 spans 13 residues. Here the CDR3 reads CTSGRDTSYEQYF. The CDR3 DNA follows: TGTACCAGCGGCCGGGACACTTCCTACGAGCAGTACTTC.